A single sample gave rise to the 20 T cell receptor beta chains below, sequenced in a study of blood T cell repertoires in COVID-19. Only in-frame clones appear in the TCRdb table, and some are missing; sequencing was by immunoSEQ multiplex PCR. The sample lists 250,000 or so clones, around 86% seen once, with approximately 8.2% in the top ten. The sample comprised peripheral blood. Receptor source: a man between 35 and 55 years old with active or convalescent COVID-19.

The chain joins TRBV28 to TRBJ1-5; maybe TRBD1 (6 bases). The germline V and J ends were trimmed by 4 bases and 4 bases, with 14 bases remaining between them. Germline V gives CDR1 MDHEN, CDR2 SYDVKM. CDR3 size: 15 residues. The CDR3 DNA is TGTGCCAGCAGTTCCGGACAGAGGGATAATCAGCCCCAGCATTTT. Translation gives CASSSGQRDNQPQHF.

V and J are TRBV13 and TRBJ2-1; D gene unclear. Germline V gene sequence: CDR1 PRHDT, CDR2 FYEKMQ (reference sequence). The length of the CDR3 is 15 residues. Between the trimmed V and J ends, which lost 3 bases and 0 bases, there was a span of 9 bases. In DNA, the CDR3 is TGTGCCAGCAGCTTTCGAGGCAACTCCTACAATGAGCAGTTCTTC. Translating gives CASSFRGNSYNEQFF.

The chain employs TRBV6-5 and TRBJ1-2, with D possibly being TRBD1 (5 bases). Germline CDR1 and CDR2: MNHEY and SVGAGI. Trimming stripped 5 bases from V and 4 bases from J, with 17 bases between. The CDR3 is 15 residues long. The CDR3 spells CASSPVGGEVYGYTF. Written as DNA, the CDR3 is TGTGCCAGCAGTCCCGTGGGGGGGGAGGTCTATGGCTACACCTTC.

CDR3 in amino acids: CASSLRGTGELFF. For the CDR3, the DNA is TGTGCCAGCAGCCTACGGGGTACCGGGGAGCTGTTTTTT. The V gene is TRBV7-3, the J gene TRBJ2-2; D might be TRBD2 (5 bases). This CDR3 spans 13 amino acids. The germline gives CDR1 SGHTA, CDR2 FQGTGA. The V end lost 5 bases, the J end lost 5 bases, and 9 bases lay between the germline ends.

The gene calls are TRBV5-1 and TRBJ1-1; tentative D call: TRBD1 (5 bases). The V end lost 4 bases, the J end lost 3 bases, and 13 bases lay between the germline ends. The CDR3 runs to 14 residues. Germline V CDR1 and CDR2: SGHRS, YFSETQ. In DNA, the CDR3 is TGCGCCAGCAGCCCCGGGGGGATAGACACTGAAGCTTTCTTT. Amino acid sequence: CASSPGGIDTEAFF.

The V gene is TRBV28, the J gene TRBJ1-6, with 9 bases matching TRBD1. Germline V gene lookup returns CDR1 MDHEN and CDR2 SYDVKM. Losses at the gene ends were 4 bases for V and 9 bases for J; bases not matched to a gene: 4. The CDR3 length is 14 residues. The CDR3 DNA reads TGTGCCAGCAGTTCGGGACAGGGAAGTTCACCCCTCCACTTT. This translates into CASSSGQGSSPLHF. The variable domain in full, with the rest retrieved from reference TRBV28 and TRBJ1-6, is DVKVTQSSRYLVKRTGEKVFLECVQDMDHENMFWYRQDPGLGLRLIYFSYDVKMKEKGDIPEGYSVSREKKERFSLILESASTNQTSMYLCASSSGQGSSPLHFGNGTRLTVT.

The CDR3: CASSLGPSPDTQYF. The CDR3 DNA follows: TGTGCCAGCAGCTTAGGTCCTAGCCCAGATACGCAGTATTTT. The chain carries TRBV7-9 and TRBJ2-3, with a weak D call TRBD2 (5 bases). With 1 base removed from V and 4 bases from J, the gap between germline ends came to 9 bases. The germline gives CDR1 SEHNR, CDR2 FQNEAQ (reference sequence). The CDR3 contains 14 residues.

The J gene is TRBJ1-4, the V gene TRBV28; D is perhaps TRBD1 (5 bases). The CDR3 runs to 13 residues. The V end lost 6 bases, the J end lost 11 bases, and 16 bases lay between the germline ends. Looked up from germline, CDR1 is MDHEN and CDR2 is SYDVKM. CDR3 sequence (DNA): TGTGCCAGCAGCTCGGGGTCGGAGGGGAAACTGTTTTTT. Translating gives CASSSGSEGKLFF.

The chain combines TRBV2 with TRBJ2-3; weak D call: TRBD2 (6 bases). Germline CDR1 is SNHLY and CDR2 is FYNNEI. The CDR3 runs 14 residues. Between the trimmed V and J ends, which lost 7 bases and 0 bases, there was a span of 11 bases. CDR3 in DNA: TGTGCCAGCAAATTGAGCGGGAGCACAGATACGCAGTATTTT. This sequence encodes CASKLSGSTDTQYF.

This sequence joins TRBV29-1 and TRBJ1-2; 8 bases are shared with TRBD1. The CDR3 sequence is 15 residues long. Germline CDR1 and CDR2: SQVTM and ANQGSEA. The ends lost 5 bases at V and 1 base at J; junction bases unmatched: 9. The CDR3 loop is CSVPRLDRDNYGYTF. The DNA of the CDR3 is TGCAGCGTTCCCCGATTGGACAGGGATAACTATGGCTACACCTTC.

The CDR3 sequence: CATSDSPGGRDTEAFF. CDR3 DNA: TGTGCCACCAGTGACTCTCCAGGGGGCAGGGACACTGAAGCTTTCTTT. V is TRBV24-1 and J is TRBJ1-1; 8 positions match TRBD1. Trimming removed 4 bases from V and 3 bases from J; junction bases left unmatched: 9. The CDR3 runs to 16 residues. Germline V gives CDR1 KGHDR, CDR2 SFDVKD.

The CDR3 here is CASKLAGQPSSYNEQFF. CDR3 coding DNA: TGTGCCAGCAAACTAGCGGGACAACCTAGCTCCTACAATGAGCAGTTCTTC. The J gene is TRBJ2-1, the V gene TRBV7-8; 10 bases fit TRBD2. The CDR3 consists of 17 residues. The trim removed 7 bases at V and 0 bases at J, leaving 9 bases unmatched. CDR1 SGHVS and CDR2 FQNEAQ come from the germline V gene.

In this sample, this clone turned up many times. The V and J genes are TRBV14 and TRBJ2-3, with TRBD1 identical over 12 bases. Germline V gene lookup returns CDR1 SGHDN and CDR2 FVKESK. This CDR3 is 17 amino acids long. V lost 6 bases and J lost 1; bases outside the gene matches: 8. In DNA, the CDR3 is TGTGCCAGCAGGGGGACAGGGGGCCCGTTTGGCACAGATACGCAGTATTTT. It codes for CASRGTGGPFGTDTQYF.

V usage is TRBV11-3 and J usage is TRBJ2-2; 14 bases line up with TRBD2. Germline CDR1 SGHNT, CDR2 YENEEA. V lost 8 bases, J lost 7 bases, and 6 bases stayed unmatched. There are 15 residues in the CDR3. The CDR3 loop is CASGPGLAGVGELFF. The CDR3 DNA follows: TGTGCCAGCGGACCGGGACTAGCGGGAGTCGGGGAGCTGTTTTTT. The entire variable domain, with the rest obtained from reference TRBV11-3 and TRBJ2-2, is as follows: EAGVVQSPRYKIIEKKQPVAFWCNPISGHNTLYWYLQNLGQGPELLIRYENEEAVDDSQLPKDRFSAERLKGVDSTLKIQPAELGDSAVYLCASGPGLAGVGELFFGEGSRLTVL.

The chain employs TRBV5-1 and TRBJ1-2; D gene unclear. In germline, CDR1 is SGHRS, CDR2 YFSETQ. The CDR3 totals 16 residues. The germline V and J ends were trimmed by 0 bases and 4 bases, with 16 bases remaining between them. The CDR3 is CASSLGTLPWAYGYTF. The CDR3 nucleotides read TGCGCCAGCAGCTTGGGAACCCTTCCGTGGGCCTATGGCTACACCTTC.

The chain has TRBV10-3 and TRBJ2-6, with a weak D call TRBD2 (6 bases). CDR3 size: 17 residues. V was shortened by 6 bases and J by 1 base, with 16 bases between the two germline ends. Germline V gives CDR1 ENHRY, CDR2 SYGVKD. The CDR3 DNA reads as TGTGCCATCAGGGGGGGACGGGACCATTCTGGGGCCAACGTCCTGACTTTC. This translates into CAIRGGRDHSGANVLTF.

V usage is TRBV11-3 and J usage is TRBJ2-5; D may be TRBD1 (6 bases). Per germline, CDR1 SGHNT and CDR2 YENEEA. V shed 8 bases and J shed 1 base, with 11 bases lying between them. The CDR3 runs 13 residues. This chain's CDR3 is CASDRGFQETQYF. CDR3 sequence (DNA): TGTGCCAGCGATAGGGGGTTCCAAGAGACCCAGTACTTC.

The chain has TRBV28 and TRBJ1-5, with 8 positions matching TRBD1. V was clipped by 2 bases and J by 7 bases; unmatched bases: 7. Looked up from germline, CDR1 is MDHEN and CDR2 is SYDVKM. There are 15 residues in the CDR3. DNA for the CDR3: TGTGCCAGCAGTTTAGACCAGGGGGCTGGGCAGCCCCAGCATTTT. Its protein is CASSLDQGAGQPQHF. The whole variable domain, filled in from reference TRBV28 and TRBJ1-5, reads DVKVTQSSRYLVKRTGEKVFLECVQDMDHENMFWYRQDPGLGLRLIYFSYDVKMKEKGDIPEGYSVSREKKERFSLILESASTNQTSMYLCASSLDQGAGQPQHFGDGTRLSIL.

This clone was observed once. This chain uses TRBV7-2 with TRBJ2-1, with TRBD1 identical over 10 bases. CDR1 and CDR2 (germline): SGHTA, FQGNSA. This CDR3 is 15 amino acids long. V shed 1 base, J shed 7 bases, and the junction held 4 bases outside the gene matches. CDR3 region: CASSLVGQGWNEQFF. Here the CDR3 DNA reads TGTGCCAGCAGCTTAGTGGGACAGGGGTGGAATGAGCAGTTCTTC. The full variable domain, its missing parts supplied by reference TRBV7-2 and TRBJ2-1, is GAGVSQSPSNKVTEKGKDVELRCDPISGHTALYWYRQSLGQGLEFLIYFQGNSAPDKSGLPSDRFSAERTGGSVSTLTIQRTQQEDSAVYLCASSLVGQGWNEQFFGPGTRLTVL.

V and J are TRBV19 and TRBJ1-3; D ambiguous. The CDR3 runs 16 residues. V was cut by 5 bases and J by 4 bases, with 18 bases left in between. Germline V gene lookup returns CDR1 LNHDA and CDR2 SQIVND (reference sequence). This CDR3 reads CASSPRQVPSGNTIYF. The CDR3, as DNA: TGTGCCAGTAGTCCTCGACAAGTTCCGTCCGGAAACACCATATATTTT.